A selection of T cell receptor beta chains follows, all from one sample in a study of shared clonotypes between healthy human individuals. Here immunoSEQ multiplex PCR was the method, and the copy in TCRdb shows in-frame clones only, minus some. Among about 2.4 million clones listed, roughly nine tenths were seen once. Sequencing was performed on naive CD4+ T cells sorted from blood. These receptors all stem from a man aged 18 to 29 in good health. CDR3s include the opening cysteine and the closing phenylalanine or tryptophan. Each record gives: V gene, J gene, clone size, D gene, CDR3 protein, CDR3 DNA. D genes are given only for firm matches. Clone size appears in some rows only: once, few, many, or a class for an expanded clone.

V: TRBV5-8; J: TRBJ2-1; size: .; D: .; CDR3: CASPQEGDEQFF; DNA: TGTGCCAGCCCCCAGGAGGGCGATGAGCAGTTCTTC
V: TRBV2; J: TRBJ1-5; size: .; D: .; CDR3: CASRKGSGSNQPQHF; DNA: TGTGCCAGCCGTAAAGGAAGTGGTAGCAATCAGCCCCAGCATTTT
V: TRBV6-1; J: TRBJ1-4; size: .; D: TRBD1; CDR3: CASSAGTGPSTNEKLFF; DNA: TGTGCCAGCAGTGCCGGGACAGGACCTTCAACTAATGAAAAACTGTTTTTT
V: TRBV2; J: TRBJ2-7; size: .; D: TRBD1; CDR3: CASSTRQGYEQYF; DNA: TGTGCCAGCAGTACGAGACAGGGCTACGAGCAGTACTTC
V: TRBV6-6; J: TRBJ1-5; size: .; D: TRBD1; CDR3: CASSYDRAQPQHF; DNA: TGTGCCAGCAGTTATGACAGGGCTCAGCCCCAGCATTTT
V: TRBV30; J: TRBJ2-7; size: few; D: TRBD2; CDR3: CAWTGTSGSSYEQYF; DNA: TGTGCCTGGACCGGGACTAGCGGGAGCTCCTACGAGCAGTACTTC
V: TRBV19; J: TRBJ1-1; size: .; D: .; CDR3: CASSRVPKIGQQNTEAFF; DNA: TGTGCCAGTAGTCGGGTCCCAAAGATTGGACAGCAAAACACTGAAGCTTTCTTT
V: TRBV28; J: TRBJ1-1; size: .; D: TRBD1; CDR3: CASTHRGNWYTNTEAFF; DNA: TGTGCCAGCACTCACAGGGGTAACTGGTATACGAACACTGAAGCTTTCTTT
V: TRBV6-1; J: TRBJ2-3; size: .; D: .; CDR3: CASSDSWGDTQYF; DNA: TGTGCCAGCAGTGATTCATGGGGGGATACGCAGTATTTT
V: TRBV2; J: TRBJ2-2; size: .; D: TRBD2; CDR3: CASSVSGGDTGELFF; DNA: TGTGCCAGCAGTGTGAGCGGGGGGGACACCGGGGAGCTGTTTTTT
V: TRBV5-6; J: TRBJ2-5; size: .; D: .; CDR3: CASSLRGGYLGETQYF; DNA: TGTGCCAGCAGCCTCAGGGGGGGTTATCTGGGAGAGACCCAGTACTTC
V: TRBV29-1; J: TRBJ2-1; size: .; D: .; CDR3: CSVVSPLWGPDRNEQFF; DNA: TGCAGCGTTGTCTCCCCCCTATGGGGCCCCGATAGGAATGAGCAGTTCTTC
V: TRBV6-1; J: TRBJ1-1; size: once; D: .; CDR3: CASSESRLVPAFF; DNA: TGTGCCAGCAGTGAAAGCCGACTTGTCCCCGCTTTCTTT
V: TRBV6-6; J: TRBJ1-2; size: .; D: .; CDR3: CASRFQGTYGYTF; DNA: TGTGCCTCCCGTTTTCAGGGGACCTATGGCTACACCTTC
V: TRBV10-2; J: TRBJ1-2; size: .; D: .; CDR3: CASSLDLGGYTF; DNA: TGCGCCAGCAGTCTGGACCTAGGTGGCTACACCTTC
V: TRBV7-9; J: TRBJ1-1; size: .; D: .; CDR3: CASSLVGNTEAFF; DNA: TGTGCCAGCAGCTTAGTTGGTAACACTGAAGCTTTTTTT
V: TRBV18; J: TRBJ1-1; size: .; D: .; CDR3: CASSSDGNTEAFF; DNA: TGTGCCAGCTCATCAGACGGGAACACTGAAGCTTTCTTT
V: TRBV4-1; J: TRBJ2-4; size: .; D: .; CDR3: CASSQDQGAKNIQYF; DNA: TGCGCCAGCAGCCAAGATCAGGGAGCCAAAAACATTCAGTACTTC
V: TRBV2; J: TRBJ2-7; size: .; D: TRBD2; CDR3: CASRTSGYEQYF; DNA: TGTGCCAGTAGGACTAGCGGGTACGAGCAGTACTTC
V: TRBV10-3; J: TRBJ2-7; size: .; D: TRBD1; CDR3: CATGGGQVSSYEQYF; DNA: TGTGCCACTGGTGGAGGACAGGTTTCGTCCTACGAGCAGTACTTC
V: TRBV14; J: TRBJ2-2; size: .; D: TRBD2; CDR3: CASSQLAGGRTGELFF; DNA: TGTGCCAGCAGCCAGCTGGCGGGGGGCCGCACCGGGGAGCTGTTTTTT
V: TRBV18; J: TRBJ2-5; size: .; D: TRBD1; CDR3: CASSAGTGPETQYF; DNA: TGTGCCAGCTCAGCCGGGACAGGGCCAGAGACCCAGTACTTC
V: TRBV7-2; J: TRBJ2-7; size: .; D: TRBD2; CDR3: CASSLEGTSGSEQYF; DNA: TGTGCCAGCAGCTTAGAAGGGACTAGCGGGAGCGAGCAGTACTTC
V: TRBV5-1; J: TRBJ1-3; size: .; D: .; CDR3: CASSLAPANSGNTIYF; DNA: TGCGCCAGCAGCTTGGCCCCCGCCAACTCTGGAAACACCATATATTTT
V: TRBV30; J: TRBJ2-2; size: .; D: TRBD2; CDR3: CAWSVRLAGGPRTGELFF; DNA: TGTGCCTGGAGTGTACGGCTAGCGGGAGGGCCAAGAACCGGGGAGCTGTTTTTT
V: TRBV7-2; J: TRBJ2-5; size: .; D: .; CDR3: CASSHLAAETQYF; DNA: TGTGCCAGCAGTCACCTAGCAGCAGAGACCCAGTACTTC
V: TRBV15; J: TRBJ1-1; size: .; D: .; CDR3: CATSRGKENTEAFF; DNA: TGTGCCACCAGCAGAGGCAAGGAGAACACTGAAGCTTTCTTT
V: TRBV28; J: TRBJ1-5; size: .; D: .; CDR3: CASRGGNQPQHF; DNA: TGTGCCAGCAGAGGGGGCAATCAGCCCCAGCATTTT
V: TRBV7-9; J: TRBJ2-5; size: once; D: TRBD1; CDR3: CASSRTGGGETQYF; DNA: TGTGCCAGCAGTCGAACAGGGGGCGGGGAGACCCAGTACTTC